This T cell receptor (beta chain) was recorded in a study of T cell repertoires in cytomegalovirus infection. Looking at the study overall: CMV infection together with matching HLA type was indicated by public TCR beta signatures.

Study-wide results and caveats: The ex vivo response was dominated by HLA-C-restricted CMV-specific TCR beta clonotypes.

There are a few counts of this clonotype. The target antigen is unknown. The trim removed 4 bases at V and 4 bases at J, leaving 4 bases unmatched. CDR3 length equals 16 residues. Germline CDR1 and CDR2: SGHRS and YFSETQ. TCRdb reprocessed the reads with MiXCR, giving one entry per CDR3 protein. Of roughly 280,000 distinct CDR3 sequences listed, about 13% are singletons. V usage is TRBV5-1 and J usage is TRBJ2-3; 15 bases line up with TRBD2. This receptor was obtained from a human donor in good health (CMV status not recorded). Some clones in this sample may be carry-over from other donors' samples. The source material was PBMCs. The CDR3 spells CASSLRTSGRADTQYF. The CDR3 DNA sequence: TGCGCCAGCAGCCTCAGGACTAGCGGGAGGGCAGATACGCAGTATTTT.